Below, 30 T cell receptor beta chains from the same sample are listed, as sequenced in a study of T cell responses to AZD1222 COVID-19 vaccine. TCRdb's copy holds only in-frame clones and misses some; the assay was immunoSEQ multiplex PCR. The data hold fewer than 90,000 clones, with about 86% observed a single time. Here the sequenced sample was peripheral blood, taken 28 days after the second AZD1222 dose. These receptors were collected from an adult who received the AZD1222 COVID-19 vaccine.

This clone has just one count. The chain has TRBV3-1 (or the pseudogene TRBV3-2) and TRBJ1-6; 7 nucleotides match TRBD1. Trimming removed 5 bases from V and 6 bases from J; junction bases left unmatched: 13. The germline V gene encodes CDR1 LGHDT and CDR2 YNNKEL (reference sequence). The CDR3 extends over 17 amino acids. The DNA of the CDR3 is TGTGCCAGCAGCTCCAGGGGGGGGTCAGGGTCTAATTCACCCCTCCACTTT. It codes for CASSSRGGSGSNSPLHF.

V gene TRBV9 combines with J gene TRBJ2-5; 9 bases agree with TRBD1. CDR3 length: 15 amino acids. CDR1 is SGDLS and CDR2 is YYNGEE in the germline V gene. V lost 4 bases and J lost 5; bases outside the gene matches: 9. CDR3 DNA sequence: TGTGCCAGCAGCCCCGCCGGACAGGGGTGGGAGACCCAGTACTTC. It translates to CASSPAGQGWETQYF.

This chain connects TRBV5-4 to TRBJ2-2; D not resolved. The CDR3 runs to 15 residues. CDR1 and CDR2 from the germline V gene are SGHNT and YYREEE (reference sequence). V lost 0 bases and J lost 2, with 8 bases in between. The CDR3 is CASSLGLLNTGELFF. The CDR3 DNA sequence: TGTGCCAGCAGCTTGGGACTGCTAAACACCGGGGAGCTGTTTTTT. Filled out from reference TRBV5-4 and TRBJ2-2, the complete variable domain reads ETGVTQSPTHLIKTRGQQVTLRCSSQSGHNTVSWYQQALGQGPQFIFQYYREEENGRGNFPPRFSGLQFPNYSSELNVNALELDDSALYLCASSLGLLNTGELFFGEGSRLTVL.

This clone was seen a handful of times. The V call is TRBV5-4, the J call TRBJ1-2; 8 positions agree with TRBD1. V was pared by 0 bases and J by 4 bases, with 11 bases of the junction left unmatched. This CDR3 is 17 amino acids long. Germline V gene data show CDR1 as SGHNT and CDR2 as YYREEE (reference sequence). The DNA for the CDR3 is TGTGCCAGCAGCTTGGGACAGGGGCTGGATCCACGCTATGGCTACACCTTC. As protein: CASSLGQGLDPRYGYTF.

The V gene is TRBV19, the J gene TRBJ2-2, with D perhaps TRBD1 or TRBD2 (5 bases each). Germline V gene sequence: CDR1 LNHDA, CDR2 SQIVND (reference sequence). The CDR3 has 13 residues. V lost 3 bases to trimming and J lost 7 bases, with 9 bases between them. CDR3 DNA: TGTGCCAGTAGTATCGGGGCGTACGGGGAGCTGTTTTTT. Its translation is CASSIGAYGELFF.

This chain connects TRBV30 to TRBJ2-1, with TRBD2 matching 11 bases. The CDR3 is 16 amino acids. J lost 3 bases, V lost 0 bases, and 4 bases had no gene match. Germline-derived CDR1 and CDR2 are GTSNPN and SVGIG (reference sequence). CDR3 coding DNA: TGTGCCTGGAGTGTTGGCACTAGCGGGAGCTACAATGAGCAGTTCTTC. It encodes CAWSVGTSGSYNEQFF.

The J gene is TRBJ2-1, the V gene TRBV29-1, with 8 bases aligning to TRBD1. Per the germline V gene, CDR1 is SQVTM and CDR2 is ANQGSEA. CDR3 length: 16 amino acids. V shed 3 bases and J 5 bases; nucleotides not matched to a gene: 12. The CDR3 region has the DNA TGCAGCGTTGATTCTGGCTTAGGGACAGGAAACAATGAGCAGTTCTTC. Protein sequence: CSVDSGLGTGNNEQFF.

This clone was picked up one time. V is TRBV11-2 and J is TRBJ1-5; D is undetermined. Looked up from germline, CDR1 is SGHAT and CDR2 is FQNNGV. The CDR3 has 13 amino acids. Trimming removed 0 bases from V and 6 bases from J, with 6 bases in between. The CDR3 is CASSLDRVQPQHF. In DNA form, the CDR3 reads TGTGCCAGCAGCTTAGACAGAGTTCAGCCCCAGCATTTT.

V usage is TRBV3-1 (or the pseudogene TRBV3-2) and J usage is TRBJ2-2, with D perhaps TRBD2 (7 bases). The CDR3 spans 15 residues. V lost 7 bases, J lost 2 bases, and 14 bases lay in between. The germline V gene encodes CDR1 LGHDT and CDR2 YNNKEL (reference sequence). The CDR3 loop reads CASNPRGGNTGELFF. The CDR3 coding sequence is TGTGCCAGCAACCCTAGGGGGGGAAACACCGGGGAGCTGTTTTTT.

This chain connects TRBV7-2 to TRBJ2-5, with 8 bases lining up with TRBD2. Germline CDR1 and CDR2: SGHTA and FQGNSA. This CDR3 contains 15 residues. J gave up 3 bases and V 4 bases, and 7 bases lay outside the gene matches. CDR3 DNA: TGTGCCAGCAGCTCACGGGGGGGCGCAGAAGAGACCCAGTACTTC. Residues: CASSSRGGAEETQYF.

This chain joins TRBV9 and TRBJ2-1, with TRBD1 identical over 9 bases. The CDR3 length is 15 residues. Germline-derived CDR1 and CDR2 are SGDLS and YYNGEE. Losses at the gene ends were 4 bases for V and 4 bases for J; bases not matched to a gene: 6. The CDR3 spells CASSTRDREYNEQFF. The CDR3 nucleotides read TGTGCCAGCAGCACCCGGGACAGGGAATACAATGAGCAGTTCTTC.

The chain uses TRBV5-6 and TRBJ2-5; D gene uncertain. The V and J ends lost 1 base and 4 bases respectively, with 2 bases between them. The CDR3 is 11 amino acids. Germline CDR1 and CDR2: SGHDT and YYEEEE. The CDR3 here is CASSLRETQYF. CDR3 in DNA: TGTGCCAGCAGCTTGCGAGAGACCCAGTACTTC.

This sequence joins TRBV7-3 and TRBJ2-2, with 8 bases matching TRBD1. With V trimmed by 4 bases and J by 4 bases, 5 bases remained unmatched. The CDR3 spans 15 residues. Germline V lookup: CDR1 SGHTA, CDR2 FQGTGA. This CDR3 reads CASSSDRVTTGELFF. CDR3 nucleotide sequence: TGTGCCAGCAGCTCGGACAGGGTGACCACCGGGGAGCTGTTTTTT.

CDR3 sequence (DNA): TGTGCCAGCAGCCTACTTTATGACACCGGGGAGCTGTTTTTT. Translating gives CASSLLYDTGELFF. The chain recombines TRBV14 with TRBJ2-2, with D unclear. V gave up 4 bases and J gave up 3 bases, with 9 bases separating them. Per germline, CDR1 SGHDN and CDR2 FVKESK. This CDR3 spans 14 amino acids. The variable domain in full, completed from reference TRBV14 and TRBJ2-2, reads EAGVTQFPSHSVIEKGQTVTLRCDPISGHDNLYWYRRVMGKEIKFLLHFVKESKQDESGMPNNRFLAERTGGTYSTLKVQPAELEDSGVYFCASSLLYDTGELFFGEGSRLTVL.

The chain employs TRBV5-4 and TRBJ2-7, with 10 bases lining up with TRBD2. V shed 5 bases and J 0 bases; nucleotides not matched to a gene: 5. The germline CDR1 and CDR2 sequences are SGHNT and YYREEE (reference sequence). The length of the CDR3 is 15 residues. CDR3 region: CASSPSGRSSYEQYF. CDR3 in DNA: TGTGCCAGCAGTCCTAGCGGGAGATCCTCCTACGAGCAGTACTTC.

V is TRBV2 and J is TRBJ2-2, with 7 bases fitting TRBD1. The CDR3 contains 13 residues. V shed 7 bases and J 6 bases; nucleotides not matched to a gene: 5. CDR1 and CDR2 (germline): SNHLY, FYNNEI. The CDR3 DNA reads as TGTGCCAGCATCCTACAGGGGCCCGGGGAGCTGTTTTTT. Translating gives CASILQGPGELFF.

This chain uses TRBV2 with TRBJ2-3; no clear D. Trimming stripped 8 bases from V and 0 bases from J, with 9 bases between. This CDR3 region has 13 residues. CDR1 is SNHLY, CDR2 FYNNEI, per germline. The CDR3 here is CASSRRSTDTQYF. The CDR3 coding sequence is TGTGCCAGCTCCCGGCGAAGCACAGATACGCAGTATTTT.

This clone was counted once. The chain is built from TRBV5-4 and TRBJ2-5, with D possibly being TRBD2 (6 bases). The V gene's germline CDR1 is SGHNT and CDR2 YYREEE (reference sequence). The V and J ends lost 4 bases and 4 bases respectively, with 11 bases between them. This CDR3 has 13 amino acids. The CDR3 DNA follows: TGTGCCAGCAGCCTCCCAGCGGGAGAGACCCAGTACTTC. Residues: CASSLPAGETQYF.

J is TRBJ1-5 and V is TRBV7-9, with 10 nucleotides matching TRBD1. CDR1 and CDR2 from the germline V gene are SEHNR and FQNEAQ (reference sequence). There are 17 residues in the CDR3. Losses at the gene ends were 5 bases for V and 1 base for J; bases not matched to a gene: 8. CDR3 in DNA: TGTGCCAGCAGCCCTTCTCGGACAGGGGGAAGCAATCAGCCCCAGCATTTT. Protein: CASSPSRTGGSNQPQHF.

The V and J genes are TRBV9 and TRBJ2-2; 7 positions match TRBD2. The length of the CDR3 is 14 residues. Germline assignment: CDR1 SGDLS and CDR2 YYNGEE. The J segment lost 4 bases and the V segment lost 7 bases, leaving 7 bases of the junction unmatched. CDR3 residues: CASLRGVSTGELFF. For the CDR3, the DNA is TGTGCCAGCCTACGGGGGGTGAGCACCGGGGAGCTGTTTTTT.

The chain combines TRBV10-3 with TRBJ1-1; the D is unclear. Germline V CDR1 and CDR2: ENHRY, SYGVKD. The CDR3 contains 14 residues. V lost 4 bases, J lost 0 bases, and 9 bases lay in between. The DNA for the CDR3 is TGTGCCATCAGTGCCCGGACGGTGAACACTGAAGCTTTCTTT. It yields the protein CAISARTVNTEAFF.

V and J are TRBV29-1 and TRBJ1-1, with 10 bases identical to TRBD1. From germline, CDR1 is SQVTM and CDR2 ANQGSEA. CDR3 length equals 13 residues. V lost 5 bases to trimming and J lost 6 bases; unmatched junction nucleotides: 6. The CDR3 reads CSVNWDRGAEAFF. For the CDR3, the DNA is TGCAGCGTTAACTGGGACAGGGGCGCTGAAGCTTTCTTT.

In its sample, this clone was seen once. DNA for the CDR3: TGTGCCAGCCAGGGACTAGCGAACACCGGGGAGCTGTTTTTT. Translation: CASQGLANTGELFF. The chain is built from TRBV2 and TRBJ2-2; TRBD2 matches 8 bases. Germline V gene sequence: CDR1 SNHLY, CDR2 FYNNEI. With V trimmed by 8 bases and J by 0 bases, 2 bases remained unmatched. The CDR3 extends over 14 amino acids.

The rearrangement uses TRBV19 and TRBJ2-5; perhaps TRBD2 as D (6 bases). The V end was cut by 5 bases, the J end by 9 bases, with 19 bases between. The CDR3 runs 14 residues. The germline CDR1 and CDR2 sequences are LNHDA and SQIVND (reference sequence). The CDR3 region is CASSLWGVLESQYF. CDR3 in DNA: TGTGCCAGTAGTCTTTGGGGGGTACTGGAGTCCCAGTACTTC.

The rearrangement links TRBV28 to TRBJ1-4; no definite D call. The CDR3 totals 19 residues. The V gene lost 1 base and the J gene lost 0 bases, with 18 bases spanning the gap. The germline V gene encodes CDR1 MDHEN and CDR2 SYDVKM. CDR3 sequence reads: CASSLSGLVLGATNEKLFF. CDR3 DNA: TGTGCCAGCAGTTTATCCGGTTTAGTACTGGGTGCAACTAATGAAAAACTGTTTTTT.

A few counts support this clone. This chain joins TRBV10-3 and TRBJ2-5, with D perhaps TRBD1 (7 bases). V lost 4 bases and J 4 bases, leaving 10 bases between the germline ends. The CDR3 is 13 residues long. Per the germline V gene, CDR1 is ENHRY and CDR2 is SYGVKD. The CDR3 nucleotides are TGTGCCATCAGTGCAGGGGGGCGAGAGACCCAGTACTTC. Translation: CAISAGGRETQYF.

The chain employs TRBV4-1 and TRBJ1-5, with no clear D. The V gene lost 3 bases and the J gene lost 1 base, with 7 bases spanning the gap. The germline V gene has CDR1 MGHRA and CDR2 YSYEKL. CDR3 length: 14 residues. Written as DNA, the CDR3 is TGCGCCAGCAGCCAGTCCGTCAGCAATCAGCCCCAGCATTTT. It codes for CASSQSVSNQPQHF.

This rearrangement joins TRBV19 to TRBJ1-5; D possibly corresponds to TRBD1 (6 bases). The length of the CDR3 is 14 residues. Trimming removed 3 bases from V and 7 bases from J, with 13 bases in between. Germline V lookup: CDR1 LNHDA, CDR2 SQIVND (reference sequence). CDR3 bases: TGTGCCAGTAGTATCACAGGGACGGGACAGCCCCAGCATTTT. Residues: CASSITGTGQPQHF.

This rearrangement joins TRBV7-2 to TRBJ2-1; 9 bases are a match to TRBD2. Germline V lookup: CDR1 SGHTA, CDR2 FQGNSA. The CDR3 totals 15 residues. V was clipped by 6 bases and J by 10 bases; unmatched bases: 13. The CDR3 loop is CASSNSPGGRVEQFF. CDR3 nucleotide sequence: TGTGCCAGCAGTAATAGTCCTGGCGGGAGGGTGGAGCAGTTCTTC. Variable domain in full (rest from reference TRBV7-2 and TRBJ2-1): GAGVSQSPSNKVTEKGKDVELRCDPISGHTALYWYRQSLGQGLEFLIYFQGNSAPDKSGLPSDRFSAERTGGSVSTLTIQRTQQEDSAVYLCASSNSPGGRVEQFFGPGTRLTVL.

CDR3 protein: CASSLEPGSYEQYF. In nucleotides, the CDR3 is TGCGCCAGCAGCCTGGAGCCCGGGAGCTACGAGCAGTACTTC. The V gene is TRBV5-1, the J gene TRBJ2-7; D perhaps matches TRBD2 (6 bases). The CDR3 sequence is 14 residues long. V was shortened by 4 bases and J by 3 bases, with 14 bases between the two germline ends. In germline, CDR1 is SGHRS, CDR2 YFSETQ.